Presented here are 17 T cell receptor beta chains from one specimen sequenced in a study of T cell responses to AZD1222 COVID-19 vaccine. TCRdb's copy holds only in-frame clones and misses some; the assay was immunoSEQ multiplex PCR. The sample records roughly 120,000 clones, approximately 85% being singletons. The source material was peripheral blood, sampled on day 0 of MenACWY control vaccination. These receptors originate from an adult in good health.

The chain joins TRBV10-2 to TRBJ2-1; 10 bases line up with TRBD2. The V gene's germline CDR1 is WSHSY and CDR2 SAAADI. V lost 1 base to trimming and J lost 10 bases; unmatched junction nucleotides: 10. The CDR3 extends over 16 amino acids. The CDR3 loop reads CASSEFRSGGPREQFF. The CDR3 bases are TGCGCCAGCAGTGAGTTTCGTAGCGGGGGGCCGAGGGAGCAGTTCTTC.

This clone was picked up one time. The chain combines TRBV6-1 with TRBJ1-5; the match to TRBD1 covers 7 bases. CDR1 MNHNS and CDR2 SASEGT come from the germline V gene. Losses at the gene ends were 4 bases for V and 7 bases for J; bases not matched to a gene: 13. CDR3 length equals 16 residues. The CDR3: CASSAIDREWGQPQHF. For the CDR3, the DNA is TGTGCCAGCAGTGCTATTGACAGGGAGTGGGGGCAGCCCCAGCATTTT.

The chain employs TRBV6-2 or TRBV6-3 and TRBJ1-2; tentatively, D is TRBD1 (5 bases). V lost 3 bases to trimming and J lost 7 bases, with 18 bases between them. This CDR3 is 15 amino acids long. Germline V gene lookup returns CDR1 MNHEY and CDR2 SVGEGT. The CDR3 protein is CASSYLARDGSGYTF. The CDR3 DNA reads TGTGCCAGCAGTTATCTGGCCAGGGACGGTTCTGGCTACACCTTC.

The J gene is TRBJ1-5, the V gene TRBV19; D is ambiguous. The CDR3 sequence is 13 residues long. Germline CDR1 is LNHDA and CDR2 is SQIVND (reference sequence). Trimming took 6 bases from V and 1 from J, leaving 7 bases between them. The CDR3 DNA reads TGTGCCAGTAGAGGGCAGAGCAATCAGCCCCAGCATTTT. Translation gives CASRGQSNQPQHF.

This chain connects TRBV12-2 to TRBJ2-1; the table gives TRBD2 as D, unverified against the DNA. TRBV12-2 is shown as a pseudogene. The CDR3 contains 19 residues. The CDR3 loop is CASRLARNVRKRGGHEEFF. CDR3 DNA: TGTGCAAGTCGCTTAGCGCGAAACGTAAGAAAGCGGGGGGGCCACGAGGAGTTCTTC.

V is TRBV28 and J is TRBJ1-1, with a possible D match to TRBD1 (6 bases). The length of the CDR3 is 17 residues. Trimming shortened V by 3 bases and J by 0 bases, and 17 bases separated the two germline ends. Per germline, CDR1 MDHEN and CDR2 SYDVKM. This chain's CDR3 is CASSFGGGRFMNTEAFF. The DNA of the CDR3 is TGTGCCAGCAGTTTCGGGGGGGGCCGTTTCATGAACACTGAAGCTTTCTTT.

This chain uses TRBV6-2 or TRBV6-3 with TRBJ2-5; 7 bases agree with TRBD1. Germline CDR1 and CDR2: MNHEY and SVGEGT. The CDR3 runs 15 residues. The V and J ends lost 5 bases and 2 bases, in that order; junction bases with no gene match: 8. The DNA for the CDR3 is TGTGCCAGCAGTACCCCCCTGGACAGGCAAGAGACCCAGTACTTC. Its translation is CASSTPLDRQETQYF.

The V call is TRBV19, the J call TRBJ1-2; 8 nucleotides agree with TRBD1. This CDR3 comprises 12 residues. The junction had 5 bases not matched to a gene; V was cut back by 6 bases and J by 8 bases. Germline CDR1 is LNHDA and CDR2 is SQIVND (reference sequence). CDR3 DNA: TGTGCCAGTAGCAGGACAGGGCGCGGCTACACCTTC. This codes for CASSRTGRGYTF.

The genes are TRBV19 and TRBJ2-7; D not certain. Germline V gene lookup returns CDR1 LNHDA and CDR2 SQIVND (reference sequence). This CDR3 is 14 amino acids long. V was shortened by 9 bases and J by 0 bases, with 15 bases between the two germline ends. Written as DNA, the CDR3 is TGTGCCAGCGCCGATAGGGCAGCCTCCTACGAGCAGTACTTC. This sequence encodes CASADRAASYEQYF.

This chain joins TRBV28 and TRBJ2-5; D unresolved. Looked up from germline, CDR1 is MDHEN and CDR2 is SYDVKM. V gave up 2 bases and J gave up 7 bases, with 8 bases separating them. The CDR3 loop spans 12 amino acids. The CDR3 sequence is CASSLELGTQYF. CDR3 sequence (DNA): TGTGCCAGCAGTTTAGAGTTAGGGACCCAGTACTTC. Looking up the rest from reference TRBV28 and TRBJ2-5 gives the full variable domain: DVKVTQSSRYLVKRTGEKVFLECVQDMDHENMFWYRQDPGLGLRLIYFSYDVKMKEKGDIPEGYSVSREKKERFSLILESASTNQTSMYLCASSLELGTQYFGPGTRLLVL.

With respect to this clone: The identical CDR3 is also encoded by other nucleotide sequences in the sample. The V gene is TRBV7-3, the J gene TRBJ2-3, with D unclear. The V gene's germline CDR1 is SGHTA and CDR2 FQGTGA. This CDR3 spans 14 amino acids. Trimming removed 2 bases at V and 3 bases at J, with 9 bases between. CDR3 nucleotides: TGTGCCAGCAGCTTAGGTCCAAGTACAGATACGCAGTATTTT. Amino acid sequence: CASSLGPSTDTQYF.

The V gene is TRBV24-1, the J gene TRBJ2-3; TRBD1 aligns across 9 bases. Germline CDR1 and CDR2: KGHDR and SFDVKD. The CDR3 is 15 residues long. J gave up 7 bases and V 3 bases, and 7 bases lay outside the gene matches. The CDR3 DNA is TGTGCCACCAGTGATCCGAAACAGGGGGCGAATACGCAGTATTTT. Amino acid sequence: CATSDPKQGANTQYF.

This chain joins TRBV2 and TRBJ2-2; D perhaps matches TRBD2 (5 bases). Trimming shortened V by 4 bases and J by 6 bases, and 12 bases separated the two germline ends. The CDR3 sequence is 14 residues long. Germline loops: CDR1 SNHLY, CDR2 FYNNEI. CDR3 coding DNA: TGTGCCAGCAGTGCCACTAGAATCCCCGGGGAGCTGTTTTTT. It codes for CASSATRIPGELFF.

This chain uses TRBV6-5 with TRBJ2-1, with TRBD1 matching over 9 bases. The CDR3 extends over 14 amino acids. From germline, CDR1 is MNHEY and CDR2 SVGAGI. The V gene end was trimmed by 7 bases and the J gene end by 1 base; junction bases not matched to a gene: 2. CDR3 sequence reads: CASKGQGSYNEQFF. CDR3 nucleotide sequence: TGTGCCAGCAAGGGACAGGGTTCCTACAATGAGCAGTTCTTC.

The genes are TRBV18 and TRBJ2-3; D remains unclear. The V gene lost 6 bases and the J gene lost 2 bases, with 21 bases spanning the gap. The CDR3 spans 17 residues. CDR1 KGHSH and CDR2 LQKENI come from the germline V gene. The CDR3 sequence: CASSPAISPGPTDTQYF. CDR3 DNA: TGTGCCAGCTCGCCCGCAATAAGCCCCGGACCCACAGATACGCAGTATTTT.

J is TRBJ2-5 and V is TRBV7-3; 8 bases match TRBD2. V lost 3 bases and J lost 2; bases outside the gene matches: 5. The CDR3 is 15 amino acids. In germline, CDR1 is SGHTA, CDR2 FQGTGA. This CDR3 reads CASSLGGGPQETQYF. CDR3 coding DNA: TGTGCCAGCAGCTTGGGCGGGGGGCCGCAAGAGACCCAGTACTTC.

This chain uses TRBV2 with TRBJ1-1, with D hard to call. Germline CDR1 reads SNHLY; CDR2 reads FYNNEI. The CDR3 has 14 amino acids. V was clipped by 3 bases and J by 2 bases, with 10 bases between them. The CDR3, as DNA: TGTGCCAGCAGTGAGTTCCTGGGTAACACTGAAGCTTTCTTT. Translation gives CASSEFLGNTEAFF.